The 27 T cell receptor beta chains listed next were all sequenced from one sample in a study of OX40 agonist ivuxolimab in advanced cancers. The table came from immunoSEQ multiplex PCR; TCRdb's copy has only in-frame clones and leaves some out. The sample includes about 61,000 clones, more than 85% seen only once; the top ten take roughly 20%. Sample: CD4+ or CD8+ T cells sorted from blood, taken in a trial of the OX40 agonist ivuxolimab. The receptors originated from an adult with an advanced solid tumor such as melanoma, head and neck, liver or kidney cancer.

This clone has a handful of counts. The chain links TRBV5-6 to TRBJ1-1; tentative D call: TRBD1 (5 bases). Per germline, CDR1 SGHDT and CDR2 YYEEEE. The length of the CDR3 is 13 residues. V shed 2 bases and J shed 4 bases, with 9 bases lying between them. This CDR3 reads CASSFGGGTEAFF. For the CDR3, the DNA is TGTGCCAGCAGCTTTGGGGGTGGCACTGAAGCTTTCTTT.

The chain carries TRBV11-2 and TRBJ2-2, with TRBD1 identical over 9 bases. The length of the CDR3 is 14 residues. The ends lost 5 bases at V and 3 bases at J; junction bases unmatched: 1. CDR1 SGHAT and CDR2 FQNNGV come from the germline V gene. CDR3 loop: CASSRTGDTGELFF. CDR3 nucleotide sequence: TGTGCCAGCAGCCGGACAGGGGACACCGGGGAGCTGTTTTTT.

The chain is built from TRBV15 and TRBJ2-1; TRBD1 might be the D (6 bases). The V end lost 8 bases, the J end lost 4 bases, and 12 bases lay between the germline ends. This CDR3 is built from 13 residues. Per germline, CDR1 LNHNV and CDR2 YYDKDF (reference sequence). The CDR3 nucleotides are TGTGCCACCTCCGGACAGAGTTACAATGAGCAGTTCTTC. Translated: CATSGQSYNEQFF.

The rearrangement links TRBV2 to TRBJ2-7, with D tentatively TRBD1 (6 bases). CDR3 length: 16 amino acids. Germline V gives CDR1 SNHLY, CDR2 FYNNEI. The ends were cut back, 2 bases at V and 5 bases at J, with 19 bases in the middle. In DNA form, the CDR3 reads TGTGCCAGCAGTGAATCTTCCGACAGGTATGCCCACGAGCAGTACTTC. Amino acid sequence: CASSESSDRYAHEQYF.

The chain couples TRBV21-1 to TRBJ2-5; the D segment call TRBD2 is taken from the table without a DNA check. TRBV21-1 is assigned pseudogene status. The CDR3 covers 15 residues. CDR3 region: CASRRLPWYQETQYF. In DNA form, the CDR3 reads TGTGCCAGCAGACGACTCCCCTGGTACCAAGAGACCCAGTACTTC.

In the case of this clone: This same CDR3 is encoded by further DNA sequences in the sample. The J gene is TRBJ1-1, the V gene TRBV19; D ambiguous. Germline V gene lookup returns CDR1 LNHDA and CDR2 SQIVND (reference sequence). This CDR3 has 13 residues. Between the trimmed V and J ends, which lost 3 bases and 0 bases, there was a span of 5 bases. The CDR3 is CASSISVNTEAFF. The CDR3 DNA sequence: TGTGCCAGTAGTATTTCGGTGAACACTGAAGCTTTCTTT.

CDR3 coding DNA: TGTGCCAGCAGCTTAGGGGGTTGGAGCACTGAAGCTTTCTTT. Protein: CASSLGGWSTEAFF. V usage is TRBV5-6 and J usage is TRBJ1-1, with D maybe TRBD1 (6 bases). Trimming left V 2 bases short and J 4 bases short, with 12 bases between. This CDR3 is built from 14 residues. CDR1 is SGHDT, CDR2 YYEEEE, per germline.

The V gene is TRBV5-1, the J gene TRBJ2-1; 9 bases match TRBD1. V lost 0 bases and J lost 5; bases outside the gene matches: 3. The CDR3 is 15 residues long. CDR1 and CDR2 (germline): SGHRS, YFSETQ. The CDR3 here is CASSLAGTGHNEQFF. The CDR3 DNA sequence: TGCGCCAGCAGCTTGGCGGGGACAGGGCACAATGAGCAGTTCTTC.

J is TRBJ2-7 and V is TRBV27, with D possibly being TRBD1 (6 bases). Germline loops: CDR1 MNHEY, CDR2 SMNVEV (reference sequence). The V end lost 2 bases, the J end lost 4 bases, and 18 bases lay between the germline ends. CDR3 length: 16 residues. The CDR3 bases are TGTGCCAGCAGTTTAGTTGTTGAGGGGGAATTTTACGAGCAGTACTTC. It translates to CASSLVVEGEFYEQYF.

The chain combines TRBV7-2 with TRBJ2-7; 10 nucleotides align to TRBD2. Germline-derived CDR1 and CDR2 are SGHTA and FQGNSA. The CDR3 spans 15 residues. Germline trimming cut 5 bases from V and 7 bases from J; bases unmatched to any gene: 11. The CDR3, as DNA: TGTGCCAGCAGCGTCAGCGGGGGGGACGGGGTGGAGCAGTACTTC. Translating it yields CASSVSGGDGVEQYF. Using reference TRBV7-2 and TRBJ2-7 for the parts outside the CDR3, the full variable domain is GAGVSQSPSNKVTEKGKDVELRCDPISGHTALYWYRQSLGQGLEFLIYFQGNSAPDKSGLPSDRFSAERTGGSVSTLTIQRTQQEDSAVYLCASSVSGGDGVEQYFGPGTRLTVT.

The chain couples TRBV30 to TRBJ1-1; D uncertain. The CDR3 contains 11 residues. Trimming took 0 bases from V and 4 from J, leaving 3 bases between them. Per the germline V gene, CDR1 is GTSNPN and CDR2 is SVGIG (reference sequence). CDR3 bases: TGTGCCTGGAGTGTCGGCACTGAAGCTTTCTTT. This gives the protein CAWSVGTEAFF.

This chain joins TRBV5-4 and TRBJ2-1, with TRBD2 matching 10 bases. Germline V gene data show CDR1 as SGHNT and CDR2 as YYREEE (reference sequence). With 0 bases clipped from V and 8 bases from J, the junction kept 8 bases outside the gene matches. The CDR3 is 16 residues long. As DNA, the CDR3 is TGTGCCAGCAGCTTGGAGCTAGCGGGGGTGTTCGATGAGCAGTTCTTC. This translates into CASSLELAGVFDEQFF. Combining the CDR3 with reference TRBV5-4 and TRBJ2-1 gives the whole variable domain ETGVTQSPTHLIKTRGQQVTLRCSSQSGHNTVSWYQQALGQGPQFIFQYYREEENGRGNFPPRFSGLQFPNYSSELNVNALELDDSALYLCASSLELAGVFDEQFFGPGTRLTVL.

The J gene is TRBJ2-3, the V gene TRBV2; no firm D call. Trimming cost V 8 bases and J 6 bases, with 6 bases left between them. This CDR3 comprises 10 residues. From germline, CDR1 is SNHLY and CDR2 FYNNEI. The CDR3 coding sequence is TGTGCCAGCTCTATTGATACGCAGTATTTT. This sequence encodes CASSIDTQYF.

The rearrangement joins TRBV13 to TRBJ2-1; TRBD1 is a possible D gene (5 bases). Germline CDR1 PRHDT, CDR2 FYEKMQ (reference sequence). Trimming left V 3 bases short and J 10 bases short, with 10 bases between. The length of the CDR3 is 12 residues. CDR3 region: CASSFTGFEQFF. The CDR3 DNA is TGTGCCAGCAGCTTCACAGGATTCGAGCAGTTCTTC.

V is TRBV7-9 and J is TRBJ1-4, with 10 bases fitting TRBD1. This CDR3 has 15 amino acids. Germline-derived CDR1 and CDR2 are SEHNR and FQNEAQ (reference sequence). Trimming at V came to 5 bases and at J to 6 bases, leaving 6 bases not matched to a gene. The CDR3 is CASSTWTGGHEKLFF. The CDR3 coding sequence is TGTGCCAGCAGCACCTGGACAGGGGGGCATGAAAAACTGTTTTTT.

For this clone: An end of the junction does not agree with germline; a read error may underlie this. The chain joins TRBV6-1 to TRBJ2-2; D gene uncertain. CDR1 MNHNS and CDR2 SASEGT come from the germline V gene. The CDR3 runs to 14 residues. CDR3 amino acids: CASSVGPNAGELFF. The CDR3 nucleotides read TGTGCCAGCAGCGTAGGGCCGAACGCCGGGGAGCTGTTTTTT.

CDR3 protein: CASSVEPGYLTDTQYF. CDR3 nucleotides: TGTGCCAGCAGCGTAGAGCCGGGGTACCTCACAGATACGCAGTATTTT. This chain uses TRBV9 with TRBJ2-3, with D tentatively TRBD2 (5 bases). Germline V gives CDR1 SGDLS, CDR2 YYNGEE. Trimming removed 0 bases from V and 2 bases from J, with 13 bases in between. The CDR3 runs 16 residues.

This clone was picked up one time. The chain is built from TRBV4-1 and TRBJ2-1; 12 bases match TRBD1. Trimming at V came to 5 bases and at J to 7 bases, leaving 12 bases not matched to a gene. The CDR3 sequence is 17 residues long. The germline gives CDR1 MGHRA, CDR2 YSYEKL. The CDR3 DNA sequence: TGCGCCAGCAGCTCAATCTCGGGACAGGGGGCAGAGAATGAGCAGTTCTTC. As protein: CASSSISGQGAENEQFF.

The chain combines TRBV27 with TRBJ2-2; maybe TRBD2 (5 bases). Germline CDR1 reads MNHEY; CDR2 reads SMNVEV (reference sequence). Between the trimmed V and J ends, which lost 7 bases and 4 bases, there was a span of 13 bases. The CDR3 loop spans 14 amino acids. In DNA, the CDR3 is TGTGCCAGCATGGAGGACCTCCCCACCGGGGAGCTGTTTTTT. Translating gives CASMEDLPTGELFF.

The chain joins TRBV7-9 to TRBJ2-1; 8 nucleotides align to TRBD1. This CDR3 has 15 amino acids. In germline, CDR1 is SEHNR, CDR2 FQNEAQ (reference sequence). V shed 0 bases, J shed 6 bases, and the junction held 4 bases outside the gene matches. Here the CDR3 reads CASSLAQGAVNEQFF. The CDR3 region has the DNA TGTGCCAGCAGCTTAGCTCAGGGGGCAGTCAATGAGCAGTTCTTC.

The gene calls are TRBV5-1 and TRBJ2-7; 9 positions agree with TRBD1. In germline, CDR1 is SGHRS, CDR2 YFSETQ. J was trimmed by 2 bases and V by 0 bases; bases with no gene match: 3. The CDR3 runs to 15 residues. The CDR3, as DNA: TGCGCCAGCAGCTTGGCCAGACAGGGGGCCTACGAGCAGTACTTC. Amino acid sequence: CASSLARQGAYEQYF.

The V call is TRBV10-3, the J call TRBJ1-5; 8 bases agree with TRBD1. Germline assignment: CDR1 ENHRY and CDR2 SYGVKD. Trimming at V came to 9 bases and at J to 4 bases, leaving 8 bases not matched to a gene. CDR3 length equals 14 residues. The CDR3 reads CAIGYRTGNQPQHF. The CDR3 DNA sequence: TGTGCCATTGGTTACCGGACAGGGAATCAGCCCCAGCATTTT.

The V and J genes are TRBV7-8 and TRBJ2-7, with 7 nucleotides matching TRBD1. CDR1 and CDR2 (germline): SGHVS, FQNEAQ. V shed 1 base, J shed 4 bases, and the junction held 16 bases outside the gene matches. The CDR3 loop spans 18 amino acids. CDR3 sequence reads: CASSLGVGQALAGYEQYF. Written as DNA, the CDR3 is TGTGCCAGCAGCTTAGGGGTCGGACAGGCCCTGGCCGGATACGAGCAGTACTTC.

The rearrangement links TRBV13 to TRBJ2-1, with TRBD2 identical over 12 bases. CDR3 length: 17 residues. V dropped 3 bases and J dropped 9; count of bases not matched to a gene: 12. CDR1 is PRHDT, CDR2 FYEKMQ, per germline (reference sequence). The chain's CDR3 is CASSFASGGASYVEQFF. The CDR3 DNA reads as TGTGCCAGCAGCTTCGCTAGCGGGGGGGCCTCTTATGTTGAGCAGTTCTTC.

This rearrangement joins TRBV6-5 to TRBJ1-5; D is unclear. Between the trimmed V and J ends, which lost 2 bases and 4 bases, there was a span of 12 bases. Germline CDR1 is MNHEY and CDR2 is SVGAGI. The CDR3 sequence is 15 residues long. The CDR3 nucleotides are TGTGCCAGCAGTTACCCAGACAATTTTAATCAGCCCCAGCATTTT. Its protein is CASSYPDNFNQPQHF.

CDR3 region: CASSLINQPQHF. DNA for the CDR3: TGTGCCAGCAGTTTAATTAATCAGCCCCAGCATTTT. The chain is built from TRBV6-1 and TRBJ1-5; no definite D call. The CDR3 is made up of 12 amino acids. Looked up from germline, CDR1 is MNHNS and CDR2 is SASEGT. The ends were cut back, 5 bases at V and 4 bases at J, with 6 bases in the middle.

This chain links TRBV11-2 with TRBJ2-7, with 10 bases fitting TRBD2. Looked up from germline, CDR1 is SGHAT and CDR2 is FQNNGV. Trimming took 4 bases from V and 4 from J; bases not matched to a gene: 7. The CDR3 sequence is 15 residues long. The CDR3 coding sequence is TGTGCCAGCAGCTATACTAGCGGGGTTTCATACGAGCAGTACTTC. As protein: CASSYTSGVSYEQYF.